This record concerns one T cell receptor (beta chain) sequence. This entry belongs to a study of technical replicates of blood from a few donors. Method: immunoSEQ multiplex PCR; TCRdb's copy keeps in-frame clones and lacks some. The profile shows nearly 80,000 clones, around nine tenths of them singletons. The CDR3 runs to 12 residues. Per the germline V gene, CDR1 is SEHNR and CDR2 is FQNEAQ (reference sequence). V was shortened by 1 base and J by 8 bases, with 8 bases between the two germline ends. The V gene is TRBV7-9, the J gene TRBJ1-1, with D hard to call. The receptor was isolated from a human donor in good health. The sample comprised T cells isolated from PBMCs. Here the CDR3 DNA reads TGTGCCAGCAGCTTAGGAGCGGAAGAAGCTTTCTTT. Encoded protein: CASSLGAEEAFF.